Listed below are T cell receptor beta chains from one sample, sequenced in a study of blood T cell repertoires in COVID-19. Measured with immunoSEQ multiplex PCR; TCRdb has only the in-frame clones, and not every one. The profile covers around 170,000 clones, with about 86% appearing a single time and roughly 2.8% taken by the ten largest. Sequenced: peripheral blood. The receptors stem from a woman in her twenties or thirties with active or convalescent COVID-19. CDR3s include the opening cysteine and the closing phenylalanine or tryptophan. A D gene is named only where the DNA matches it firmly.

d_call j_call v_call cdr3_nt cdr3_aa
- TRBJ2-7 TRBV18 TGTGCCAGCTCACCGGCGTGGAGCTCCTACGAGCAGTACTTC CASSPAWSSYEQYF
- TRBJ1-2 TRBV6-1 TGTGCCAGCAGTGAAGACAGGGTGGAAAGGTATGGCTACACCTTC CASSEDRVERYGYTF
TRBD1 TRBJ1-4 TRBV30 TGTGCCTGGGAGACCTCAGGGGGCGCCGAAAAACTGTTTTTT CAWETSGGAEKLFF
TRBD1 TRBJ1-5 TRBV7-9 TGTGCCAGCAGCGGACAGGGGACGTATCAGCCCCAGCATTTT CASSGQGTYQPQHF
TRBD2 TRBJ2-1 TRBV25-1 TGTGCCAGCAGTGAACCTGCAAGAGCGGGGGGGCACAATGAGCAGTTCTTC CASSEPARAGGHNEQFF
TRBD1 TRBJ1-2 TRBV5-6 TGTGCCAGCAGCTTACGGACAGGGGGCGGAGGCTACACCTTC CASSLRTGGGGYTF
- TRBJ1-2 TRBV5-4 TGTGCCAGCAGCTTCCCCGAGAACTATGGCTACACCTTC CASSFPENYGYTF
- TRBJ1-1 TRBV27 TGTGCCAGCACCGTCGACAGCTCAAACACTGAAGCTTTCTTT CASTVDSSNTEAFF
- TRBJ1-2 TRBV6-5 TGTGCCAGCGGCGGGGGCGGGGCTGGCTACACCTTC CASGGGGAGYTF
- TRBJ2-7 TRBV15 TGTGCCACCAGCAGAGATCGGGTGGAAGCCTACGAGCAGTACTTC CATSRDRVEAYEQYF
- TRBJ1-3 TRBV6-5 TGTGCCAGCAGTTACCGGGGAAGAAGTGGAAACACCATATATTTT CASSYRGRSGNTIYF
TRBD1 TRBJ1-1 TRBV5-1 TGCGCCAGCAGCCGAGGACAGGGGGCTGTTCCCACTGAAGCTTTCTTT CASSRGQGAVPTEAFF
TRBD1 TRBJ1-3 TRBV15 TGTGCCACCAGCAGAGGTCTGGCGACAGGGACTGGAAACACCATATATTTT CATSRGLATGTGNTIYF
TRBD1 TRBJ1-5 TRBV19 TGTGCCAGTAGAGACAGGGGGCAAAAGCCCCAGCATTTT CASRDRGQKPQHF
- TRBJ1-5 TRBV27 TGTGCCAGCAGTCAACTAGGACCCCAGCCCCAGCATTTT CASSQLGPQPQHF
- TRBJ1-3 TRBV19 TGTGCCAGTAGTATCATGGACATCGGTGGAAACACCATATATTTT CASSIMDIGGNTIYF
TRBD1 TRBJ2-7 TRBV5-1 TGCGCCAGCAGCGGAGGGACAGGCTCCTACGAGCAGTACTTC CASSGGTGSYEQYF
- TRBJ1-1 TRBV28 TGTGCCAGCAGCCCAGGCTCAGGCCCTGAAGCTTTCTTT CASSPGSGPEAFF
TRBD2 TRBJ2-3 TRBV10-3 TGTGCCATCAGCGCACTAGCGGGAGGAGGGGGCACAGATACGCAGTATTTT CAISALAGGGGTDTQYF
- TRBJ1-3 TRBV19 TGTGCCAGTACCCCGACAGCGTTCTCTGGAAACACCATATATTTT CASTPTAFSGNTIYF
- TRBJ2-6 TRBV5-6 TGTGCCAGCAGCTTCGGAGGCGTCTTTTCATTCTCTGGGGCCAACGTCCTGACTTTC CASSFGGVFSFSGANVLTF
TRBD1 TRBJ2-1 TRBV27 TGTGCCAGCAGTTTTCGGGACAGGGTGGGTGGTGAGCAGTTCTTC CASSFRDRVGGEQFF
TRBD2 TRBJ2-1 TRBV7-2 TGTGCCAGCAGCCCCGGGACTAGCGGGTCCAATGAGCAGTTCTTC CASSPGTSGSNEQFF
- TRBJ1-2 TRBV6-5 TGTGCCAGCAGTTACCGGGGGTCTCATGGCTACACCTTC CASSYRGSHGYTF
TRBD2 TRBJ2-5 TRBV6-1 TGTGCCAGCAGTGAATCCCCCCGTGGGGGGGGATTTTCGGAGACCCAGTACTTC CASSESPRGGGFSETQYF
- TRBJ1-1 TRBV11-2 TGTGCCAGCAGCTTAAGTAACCAGGGCACAAACACTGAAGCTTTCTTT CASSLSNQGTNTEAFF
- TRBJ2-3 TRBV11-3 TGTGCCAGCAGCCGACAGGCCCCCCCAGATACGCAGTATTTT CASSRQAPPDTQYF
- TRBJ1-2 TRBV6-5 TGTGCCAGCAGTTCATTATCCGGGACAAGTTATGGCTACACCTTC CASSSLSGTSYGYTF
- TRBJ2-1 TRBV28 TGTGCCAGCAGTTTAACCCGCCCGAGCGGCGACAATGAGCAGTTCTTC CASSLTRPSGDNEQFF
- TRBJ2-1 TRBV2 TGTGCCAGCACCTGGGTCCGCGCGGGTGAGCAGTTCTTC CASTWVRAGEQFF
TRBD1 TRBJ2-3 TRBV19 TGTGCCAGTAGTCCGGGACAGGGCCCCGATACGCAGTATTTT CASSPGQGPDTQYF
- TRBJ2-3 TRBV7-2 TGTGCCAGCAGCTTAGAGGGCGGGAGCACAGATACGCAGTATTTT CASSLEGGSTDTQYF
- TRBJ2-2 TRBV18 TGTGCCAGCTCACCCACTCTTGGTACCGGGGAGCTGTTTTTT CASSPTLGTGELFF
TRBD1 TRBJ1-2 TRBV9 TGTGCCAGCAGCGGATCCGGGACAGGGGGCCCCCATGGCTACACCTTC CASSGSGTGGPHGYTF
TRBD1 TRBJ2-5 TRBV6-5 TGTGCCAGCTCCCGGGACAGGGGACAAGAGACCCAGTACTTC CASSRDRGQETQYF
TRBD2 TRBJ2-5 TRBV3-1/TRBV3-2 TGTGCCAGCGCCCCTCGGGGGGACCAAGAGACCCAGTACTTC CASAPRGDQETQYF
TRBD1 TRBJ1-1 TRBV7-8 TGTGCCAGCAGCTTAGCGAATGGGGCAGGGGGACGCCCGGGGGCTGAAGCTTTCTTT CASSLANGAGGRPGAEAFF
- TRBJ2-2 TRBV2 TGTGCCAGCAGTCTTTGGGGCCCCCCGAACACCGGGGAGCTGTTTTTT CASSLWGPPNTGELFF
TRBD1 TRBJ1-1 TRBV7-8 TGTGCCAGCAGCTTCGCGACAGGGTTATTCACTGAAGCTTTCTTT CASSFATGLFTEAFF
- TRBJ1-6 TRBV19 TGTGCCAGTAGTATAGCAGGGGCTCCGTCTTCACCCCTCCACTTT CASSIAGAPSSPLHF
TRBD1 TRBJ1-2 TRBV13 TGTGCCAGCGGACAGGGTTCGACCCGAAATGGCTACACCTTC CASGQGSTRNGYTF
- TRBJ2-1 TRBV6-2/TRBV6-3 TGTGCCAGCAGTTACGGGACTTATGCTATGAGCTCCTACAATGAGCAGTTCTTC CASSYGTYAMSSYNEQFF